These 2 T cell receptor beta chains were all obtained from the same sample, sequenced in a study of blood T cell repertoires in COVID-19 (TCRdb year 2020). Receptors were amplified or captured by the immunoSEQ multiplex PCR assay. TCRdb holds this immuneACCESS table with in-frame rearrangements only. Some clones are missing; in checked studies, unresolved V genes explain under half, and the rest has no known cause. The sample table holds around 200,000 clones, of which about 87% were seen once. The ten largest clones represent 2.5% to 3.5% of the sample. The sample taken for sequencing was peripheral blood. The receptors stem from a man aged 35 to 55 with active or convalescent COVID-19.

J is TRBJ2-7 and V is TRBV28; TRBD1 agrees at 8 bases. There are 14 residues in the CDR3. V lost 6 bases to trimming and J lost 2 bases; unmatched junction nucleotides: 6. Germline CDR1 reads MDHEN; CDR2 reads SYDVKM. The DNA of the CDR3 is TGTGCCAGCAGCAGACAGGGGAGACCCTACGAGCAGTACTTC. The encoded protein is CASSRQGRPYEQYF. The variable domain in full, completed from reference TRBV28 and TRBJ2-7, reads DVKVTQSSRYLVKRTGEKVFLECVQDMDHENMFWYRQDPGLGLRLIYFSYDVKMKEKGDIPEGYSVSREKKERFSLILESASTNQTSMYLCASSRQGRPYEQYFGPGTRLTVT.

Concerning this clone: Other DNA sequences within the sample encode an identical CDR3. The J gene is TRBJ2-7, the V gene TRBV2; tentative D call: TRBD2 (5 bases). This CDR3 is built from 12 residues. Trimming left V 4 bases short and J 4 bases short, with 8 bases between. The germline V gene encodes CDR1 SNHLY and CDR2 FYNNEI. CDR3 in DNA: TGTGCCAGCAGTGTTGAGGGTTACGAGCAGTACTTC. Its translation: CASSVEGYEQYF.